This TCR beta chain is drawn from a study of Ad26.COV2.S vaccination and SARS-CoV-2 variants. Study at large: The authors gave Ad26.COV2.S intramuscularly, either once or twice 56 days apart. The study's findings and limits: Substantial breadth was reported for post-vaccination spike-specific CD8+ and CD4+ T cells. An underestimation of total T cell responses may have resulted from the TCR breadth and depth analyses.

The V gene lost 0 bases and the J gene lost 1 base, with 11 bases spanning the gap. This CDR3 spans 15 amino acids. With respect to this clone: Its target is not known.

Treatment reported: around 19 received Ad26.COV2.S at low or high dose, single or two shots; 5 received placebo; per-sample allocation not given. Each sample was drawn 63 days after the first injection (of vaccine or placebo). Participants' vaccine, an Ad26 vector, delivered Wuhan-strain SARS-CoV-2 spike. Libraries were prepared by immunoSEQ multiplex PCR; TCRdb keeps only in-frame clonotypes and omits some of them. The profile shows about 330,000 clones, under 90% of them singletons. This receptor was identified in a person between 18 and 60 years old who received the Ad26.COV2.S COVID-19 vaccine or a placebo. The sequenced sample was peripheral blood, obtained in a trial of Ad26.COV2.S vaccine versus placebo. The chain recombines TRBV5-3 with TRBJ2-7; D is possibly TRBD1 (6 bases). TRBV5-3 is an open reading frame whose function is uncertain. The DNA for the CDR3 is TGTGCCAGAAGCTTGGAGACAGGCCGATCCTACGAGCAGTACTTC. It specifies CARSLETGRSYEQYF.